This T cell receptor beta chain was observed in a study of long-term antiretroviral therapy in people with HIV. Study details: The oldest samples precede the 2015 immediate-ART recommendation by about a decade.

At survey level, the immunoSEQ assay was run in its v3.0 version. Libraries were prepared by immunoSEQ multiplex PCR; TCRdb keeps only in-frame clonotypes and omits some of them. The data hold 20,000 to 25,000 clones, with approximately 83% observed a single time. Overall study findings and caveats: With ART, diversity went up but was still lower than in transplant donor controls.

A word on this clone: Its antigen is not identified.

Germline CDR1 reads SQVTM; CDR2 reads ANQGSEA. Trimming shortened V by 4 bases and J by 3 bases, and 21 bases separated the two germline ends. The CDR3 contains 16 residues. The chain has TRBV29-1 and TRBJ2-5, with D tentatively TRBD1 or TRBD2 (5 bases each). The source is a man in his thirties or forties with HIV. This sample comprised unsorted PBMCs, obtained around 4.3 years after starting antiretroviral therapy. CDR3 DNA: TGCAGCGTTGTGGGGACCCGGCAAGACGTGGAAGAGACCCAGTACTTC. Protein sequence: CSVVGTRQDVEETQYF.